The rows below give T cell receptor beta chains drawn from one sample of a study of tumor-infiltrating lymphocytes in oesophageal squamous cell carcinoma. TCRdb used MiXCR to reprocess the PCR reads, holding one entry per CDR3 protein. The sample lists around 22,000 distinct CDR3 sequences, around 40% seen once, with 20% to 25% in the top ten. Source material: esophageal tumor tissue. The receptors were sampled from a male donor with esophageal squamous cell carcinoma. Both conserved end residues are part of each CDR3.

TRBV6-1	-	CASSLEYRGASEQFF
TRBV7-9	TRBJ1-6	CASSLPGGQSQPFNSPLHF
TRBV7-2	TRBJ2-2	CASSLVGAGELFF
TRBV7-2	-	CASSLAGEAYEQYF
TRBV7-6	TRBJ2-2	CASSYSNTGELFF
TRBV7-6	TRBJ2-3	CASSDGLAGGQDTQYF
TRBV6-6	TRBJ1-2	CASSRGGGGNYGYTF
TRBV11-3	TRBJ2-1	CASSLLTGSQTEQFF
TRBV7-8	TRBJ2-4	CASSLDSGQGPYIQYF
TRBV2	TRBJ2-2	CASSEVWGKNTGELFF
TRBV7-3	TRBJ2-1	CASSITLSSYNEQFF
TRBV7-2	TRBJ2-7	CASSAQGGVEQYF
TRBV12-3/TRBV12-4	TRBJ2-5	CASSFLGTQNTGELYF
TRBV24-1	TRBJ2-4	CATSSLAKNIQYF
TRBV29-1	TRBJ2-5	CSVDRGQETQYF
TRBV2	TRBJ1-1	CASSDQGNTEAFF
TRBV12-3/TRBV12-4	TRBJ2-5	CASSLAGTSEETQYF
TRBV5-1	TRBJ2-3	CASRGTISDTQYF
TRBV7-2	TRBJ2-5	CASSSSRQGARETQYF
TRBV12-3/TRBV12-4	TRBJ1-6	CASSSNTGGMGPLHF
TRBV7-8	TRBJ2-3	CASSHRTGADTQYF
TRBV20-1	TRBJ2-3	CSASDSRHTDTQYF
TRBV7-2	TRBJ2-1	CASTQKVGVGYNEQFF
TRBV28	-	CASTQGSSYEQYF
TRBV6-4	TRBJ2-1	CASSDERRQGSYNEQFF
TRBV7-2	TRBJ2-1	CASREGGVVSYNEQFF
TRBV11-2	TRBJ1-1	CASSFQGSNAEAFF
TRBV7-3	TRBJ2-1	CASSLWAGGYNEQFF
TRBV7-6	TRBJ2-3	CASRPLAQADTQYF
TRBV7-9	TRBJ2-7	CASSLDWTGVPYEQYF
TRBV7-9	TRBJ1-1	CASSLGGMNTEAFF
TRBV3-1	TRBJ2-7	CASSPRTRSEQYF